These 21 T cell receptor beta chains were sequenced from one sample in a study of T-cell memory formation after mild COVID-19. TCRdb redid the calling of the 5' RACE reads with MiXCR, one entry per CDR3 protein. The sample has some 29,000 distinct CDR3 sequences; 15% to 20% are singletons. The sequencing sample was made of PBMCs or a T cell subset sorted from them (not recorded which). The receptor source for this set is an adult who had mild COVID-19 (a few samples of this study predate the infection). Cell type and time point are not known.

This clonotype showed up just a few times. V and J are TRBV12-3 or TRBV12-4 and TRBJ1-2; unclear D gene. The V and J ends lost 6 bases and 6 bases respectively, with 14 bases between them. The CDR3 is 13 amino acids. CDR3 amino acids: CASRIMAGDGYTF. The CDR3 nucleotides read TGTGCCAGCAGAATTATGGCCGGGGATGGCTACACCTTC.

This clonotype was picked up many times. The chain carries TRBV7-2 and TRBJ2-7; D unresolved. The CDR3 has 16 residues. Germline values: CDR1 SGHTA, CDR2 FQGNSA. V was shortened by 2 bases and J by 5 bases, with 19 bases between the two germline ends. The CDR3 DNA follows: TGTGCCAGCAGCTTAATGGCTATTCAGGTCATGGACGAGCAGTACTTC. Its protein product is CASSLMAIQVMDEQYF.

This clonotype was recorded at least ten times. The CDR3 sequence is CASSMSRMQFF. The CDR3 DNA reads TGCGCCAGCAGTATGTCCCGCATGCAGTTCTTC. The chain recombines TRBV5-1 with TRBJ2-1; D is undetermined. V was cut by 5 bases and J by 12 bases, with 12 bases left in between. The germline gives CDR1 SGHRS, CDR2 YFSETQ. The CDR3 extends over 11 amino acids. The variable domain in full, completed from reference TRBV5-1 and TRBJ2-1, reads KAGVTQTPRYLIKTRGQQVTLSCSPISGHRSVSWYQQTPGQGLQFLFEYFSETQRNKGNFPGRFSGRQFSNSRSEMNVSTLELGDSALYLCASSMSRMQFFGPGTRLTVL.

This clonotype occurred many times. V gene TRBV4-2 combines with J gene TRBJ1-6; D gene ambiguous. The V gene's germline CDR1 is LGHNA and CDR2 YNFKEQ. Trimming took off 0 bases at V and 7 bases at J, with 13 bases between the two ends. The CDR3 covers 16 residues. This CDR3 is CASSQDRPPKNSPLHF. The DNA for the CDR3 is TGTGCCAGCAGCCAAGATAGACCTCCAAAGAATTCACCCCTCCACTTT.

This clonotype was observed at least ten times. J is TRBJ1-2 and V is TRBV25-1; D is uncertain. Germline CDR1 MGHDK, CDR2 SYGVNS. The CDR3 is 15 amino acids. V dropped 1 base and J dropped 4 bases, with 13 bases sitting between them. CDR3 coding DNA: TGTGCCAGCAGTGAATTCAAGGCTTCGGGCTATGGCTACACCTTC. It translates to CASSEFKASGYGYTF.

This clonotype came up many times. V is TRBV20-1 and J is TRBJ1-2; D is unresolved. This CDR3 comprises 16 residues. V was trimmed by 0 bases and J by 8 bases, leaving 22 bases between them. Germline values: CDR1 DFQATT, CDR2 SNEGSKA (reference sequence). The CDR3 DNA sequence: TGCAGTGCTAGAGATCTCGGGGAAGAAGTCGTGAAGGGCTACACCTTC. Protein product: CSARDLGEEVVKGYTF.

At least ten counts were recorded for this clonotype. The V call is TRBV5-1, the J call TRBJ2-7; TRBD2 agrees at 8 bases. The CDR3 has 17 amino acids. Germline loops: CDR1 SGHRS, CDR2 YFSETQ. Trimming took 0 bases from V and 4 from J; bases not matched to a gene: 12. Here the CDR3 reads CASSLGLTSGPAYEQYF. Here the CDR3 DNA reads TGCGCCAGCAGCTTGGGTCTAACTAGCGGACCGGCATACGAGCAGTACTTC.

This clonotype was seen ten or more times. CDR3 in DNA: TGTGCCAGCAGTTACTTGACAGGCGACTACTACAATGAGCAGTTCTTC. Protein product: CASSYLTGDYYNEQFF. J is TRBJ2-1 and V is TRBV6-2 or TRBV6-3; D might be TRBD1 (6 bases). Trimming took 1 base from V and 3 from J, leaving 13 bases between them. The V gene's germline CDR1 is MNHEY and CDR2 SVGEGT. The length of the CDR3 is 16 residues.

The V and J genes are TRBV7-2 and TRBJ2-7; 7 bases line up with TRBD2. Per the germline V gene, CDR1 is SGHTA and CDR2 is FQGNSA. J was trimmed by 7 bases and V by 1 base; bases with no gene match: 7. The length of the CDR3 is 14 residues. The CDR3 DNA reads TGTGCCAGCAGCTTAGTTGGCGGGAGTCGAGAGCAGTACTTC. This translates into CASSLVGGSREQYF. Filled out from reference TRBV7-2 and TRBJ2-7, the complete variable domain reads GAGVSQSPSNKVTEKGKDVELRCDPISGHTALYWYRQSLGQGLEFLIYFQGNSAPDKSGLPSDRFSAERTGGSVSTLTIQRTQQEDSAVYLCASSLVGGSREQYFGPGTRLTVT.

The sample holds many counts of this clonotype. In DNA, the CDR3 is TGCGCCAGCAGCTTGGCGGGGGCCAACACCGGGGAGCTGTTTTTT. Translated, it gives CASSLAGANTGELFF. The V gene is TRBV5-1, the J gene TRBJ2-2, with D tentatively TRBD1 or TRBD2 (6 bases each). Per the germline V gene, CDR1 is SGHRS and CDR2 is YFSETQ. There are 15 residues in the CDR3. The V end lost 0 bases, the J end lost 2 bases, and 8 bases lay between the germline ends.

In its sample, this clonotype was seen many times. The chain combines TRBV5-5 with TRBJ2-5; 16 bases match TRBD2. There are 15 residues in the CDR3. Looked up from germline, CDR1 is SGHKS and CDR2 is YYEKEE (reference sequence). Germline trimming cut 4 bases from V and 8 bases from J; bases unmatched to any gene: 5. CDR3 sequence reads: CASSMGLAGGPTQYF. The CDR3 nucleotides read TGTGCCAGCAGCATGGGACTAGCGGGGGGGCCAACCCAGTACTTC. Full variable domain (rest looked up from reference TRBV5-5 and TRBJ2-5): DAGVTQSPTHLIKTRGQQVTLRCSPISGHKSVSWYQQVLGQGPQFIFQYYEKEERGRGNFPDRFSARQFPNYSSELNVNALLLGDSALYLCASSMGLAGGPTQYFGPGTRLLVL.

This clonotype was seen at least ten times. The chain links TRBV3-1 to TRBJ2-1; 9 bases align to TRBD2. The CDR3 loop spans 16 amino acids. From germline, CDR1 is LGHDT and CDR2 YNNKEL (reference sequence). The V and J ends lost 0 bases and 5 bases, in that order; junction bases with no gene match: 5. In nucleotides, the CDR3 is TGTGCCAGCAGCCAAGAACTAGTAGCGGGAGACAATGAGCAGTTCTTC. Encoded protein: CASSQELVAGDNEQFF.

This clonotype was counted ten times or more. This chain links TRBV5-1 with TRBJ2-1; 11 positions agree with TRBD2. CDR1 SGHRS and CDR2 YFSETQ come from the germline V gene. J lost 11 bases, V lost 4 bases, and 11 bases had no gene match. The CDR3 covers 15 residues. The CDR3 loop is CASSRDSGLAAQQFF. CDR3 bases: TGCGCCAGCAGCCGGGACTCGGGACTAGCGGCACAGCAGTTCTTC.

In this sample, this clonotype turned up many times. The chain has TRBV12-3 or TRBV12-4 and TRBJ2-7, with TRBD2 matching over 10 bases. V lost 3 bases to trimming and J lost 3 bases; unmatched junction nucleotides: 14. The CDR3 consists of 18 residues. CDR3 amino acids: CASSLGLAGATRVYEQYF. CDR3 DNA: TGTGCCAGCAGTTTGGGGCTAGCGGGAGCTACCAGAGTCTACGAGCAGTACTTC.

This chain uses TRBV3-1 with TRBJ1-2, with D maybe TRBD1 (6 bases). Germline V gives CDR1 LGHDT, CDR2 YNNKEL (reference sequence). The CDR3 spans 14 residues. Trimming pared 5 bases from V and 8 bases from J, leaving 18 bases between. The CDR3: CASSKTGITSGYTF. CDR3 in DNA: TGTGCCAGCAGCAAAACAGGGATAACGAGCGGCTACACCTTC.

This clonotype was recorded many times. This chain connects TRBV7-9 to TRBJ2-3, with TRBD1 as a possible D gene (5 bases). The CDR3 covers 14 residues. V was pared by 1 base and J by 0 bases, with 5 bases between. Germline loops: CDR1 SEHNR, CDR2 FQNEAQ (reference sequence). The DNA for the CDR3 is TGTGCCAGCAGCTTAGGACAGAGCACAGATACGCAGTATTTT. Encoded protein: CASSLGQSTDTQYF.

This clonotype has a count of ten or more. V and J are TRBV11-2 and TRBJ2-5; possible D gene TRBD2, 6 bases. Trimming removed 5 bases at V and 0 bases at J, with 25 bases between. The V gene's germline CDR1 is SGHAT and CDR2 FQNNGV. The CDR3 is 19 amino acids. CDR3 protein: CASSLRRTGAGLYQETQYF. The CDR3 DNA reads as TGTGCCAGCAGCCTCCGACGAACGGGAGCGGGCCTATACCAAGAGACCCAGTACTTC.

This clonotype was seen a single time. The rearrangement joins TRBV20-1 to TRBJ1-2; D gene unclear. CDR3 size: 17 residues. The V end lost 0 bases, the J end lost 1 base, and 18 bases lay between the germline ends. Looked up from germline, CDR1 is DFQATT and CDR2 is SNEGSKA (reference sequence). The CDR3 nucleotides are TGCAGTGCTAGAGAAAGACTGGCAACAGCTTATAACTATGGCTACACCTTC. It is translated as CSARERLATAYNYGYTF.

The chain combines TRBV12-3 or TRBV12-4 with TRBJ2-3; D is perhaps TRBD1 or TRBD2 (5 bases each). V was cut by 5 bases and J by 4 bases, with 19 bases left in between. The length of the CDR3 is 16 residues. This CDR3 reads CASSAAGTLTPDTQYF. Written as DNA, the CDR3 is TGTGCCAGCAGTGCCGCCGGGACCCTAACGCCAGATACGCAGTATTTT.

At least ten counts were recorded for this clonotype. The chain has TRBV4-2 and TRBJ2-7; 10 nucleotides match TRBD1. V trimming: 5 bases; J trimming: 2 bases; junction bases outside the gene matches: 6. The V gene's germline CDR1 is LGHNA and CDR2 YNFKEQ. This CDR3 region has 15 residues. The DNA of the CDR3 is TGTGCCAGCAGCGGGACAGGGGATCGGGCCTACGAGCAGTACTTC. It yields the protein CASSGTGDRAYEQYF.

There are many counts of this clonotype. This chain connects TRBV6-2 or TRBV6-3 to TRBJ1-2; the match to TRBD1 covers 8 bases. V shed 5 bases, J shed 2 bases, and the junction held 4 bases outside the gene matches. The CDR3 covers 14 residues. Germline CDR1 reads MNHEY; CDR2 reads SVGEGT. CDR3 sequence reads: CASSLRTGNYGYTF. DNA for the CDR3: TGTGCCAGCAGTCTCAGGACAGGGAACTATGGCTACACCTTC.